This TCR beta chain was profiled in a study of T cell changes during pregnancy in multiple sclerosis. Measured with immunoSEQ multiplex PCR; TCRdb has only the in-frame clones, and not every one. The table lists 30,000 to 40,000 clones, roughly nine tenths of them singletons. V was cut by 4 bases and J by 1 base, with 10 bases left in between. Germline V gives CDR1 MGHDK, CDR2 SYGVNS. The CDR3 is made up of 14 amino acids. V is TRBV25-1 and J is TRBJ2-5; D is possibly TRBD2 (6 bases). The sequence came from a female donor with multiple sclerosis, enrolled in a pregnancy study. Here the sequenced sample was CD8+ T cells from peripheral blood mononuclear cells, taken in the second trimester of pregnancy. CDR3 sequence reads: CASSGPGSQETQYF. CDR3 sequence (DNA): TGTGCCAGCAGTGGGCCCGGGAGCCAAGAGACCCAGTACTTC.